The rows below give T cell receptor beta chains drawn from one sample of a study of T cell responses to AZD1222 COVID-19 vaccine. Repertoires were generated with immunoSEQ multiplex PCR, while TCRdb's copy carries only in-frame clones and drops some. The table has 150,000 to 200,000 clones, about 90% seen once. Sample: peripheral blood, taken on day 0 of AZD1222 vaccination. The receptors shown here come from an adult in good health. Both conserved end residues are part of each CDR3. D genes are given only for firm matches. For some rows the clone size is stated as once, few or many, or as a class when expanded; others skip it.

DNA: TGTGCCAGCAGTCCCACGGGGCTCTCTGGAAACACCATATATTTT; CDR3: CASSPTGLSGNTIYF; D: NA; J: TRBJ1-3; length: 15; V: TRBV28; size: NA
DNA: TGTGCCAGCAGTTACTCGAGTGTACCCATTACTAGCGGGAGTAGGAATGAGCAGTTCTTC; CDR3: CASSYSSVPITSGSRNEQFF; D: TRBD2; J: TRBJ2-1; length: 20; V: TRBV6-2/TRBV6-3; size: NA
DNA: TGTGCCAGCAGCTTAGGACAGGGGGCTTACGAGCAGTACTTC; CDR3: CASSLGQGAYEQYF; D: TRBD1; J: TRBJ2-7; length: 14; V: TRBV7-2; size: NA
DNA: TGTGCCAGCCAAGGTGGCTATGGCTACACCTTC; CDR3: CASQGGYGYTF; D: NA; J: TRBJ1-2; length: 11; V: TRBV6-5; size: NA
DNA: TGTGCCAGCAGCCGCCACGGAGTGGGAACAACTAATGAAAAACTGTTTTTT; CDR3: CASSRHGVGTTNEKLFF; D: NA; J: TRBJ1-4; length: 17; V: TRBV5-6; size: NA
DNA: TGTGCCAGCAGCTTTCTAGGACAGGGAGCCTACGAGCAGTACTTC; CDR3: CASSFLGQGAYEQYF; D: TRBD1; J: TRBJ2-7; length: 15; V: TRBV5-5; size: NA
DNA: TGTACCAGCAGCCCTGACAGGGTAAGGGGGAAGAACACTGAAGCTTTCTTT; CDR3: CTSSPDRVRGKNTEAFF; D: TRBD1; J: TRBJ1-1; length: 17; V: TRBV11-2; size: NA
DNA: TGTGCCAGCTCATTTTCGCAGGGGACCTCTGGGGCCAACGTCCTGACTTTC; CDR3: CASSFSQGTSGANVLTF; D: NA; J: TRBJ2-6; length: 17; V: TRBV18; size: NA
DNA: TGTGCCAGTAAGTTTATTTCACAGGGTCGCAATCAGCCCCAGCATTTT; CDR3: CASKFISQGRNQPQHF; D: NA; J: TRBJ1-5; length: 16; V: TRBV19; size: NA
DNA: TGTGCCAGCAGCCCAGACAGGGGGCGAGGATCAGGGACTGAAGCTTTCTTT; CDR3: CASSPDRGRGSGTEAFF; D: TRBD1; J: TRBJ1-1; length: 17; V: TRBV7-9; size: once
DNA: TGTGCCAGCAGCCAGGACAGAAATCAGCCCCAGCATTTT; CDR3: CASSQDRNQPQHF; D: NA; J: TRBJ1-5; length: 13; V: TRBV12-3/TRBV12-4; size: NA
DNA: TGTGCCAGCAGCCTTGACAGTAGCAATCAGCCCCAGCATTTT; CDR3: CASSLDSSNQPQHF; D: NA; J: TRBJ1-5; length: 14; V: TRBV7-2; size: NA
DNA: TGTGCCAGCAGTTTATCGTTGGGCGCTGAGCAGTTCTTC; CDR3: CASSLSLGAEQFF; D: NA; J: TRBJ2-1; length: 13; V: TRBV27; size: NA
DNA: TGTGCCAGCAGCCATAAGGGACAGGGGGCCGATCAGCCCCAGCATTTT; CDR3: CASSHKGQGADQPQHF; D: TRBD1; J: TRBJ1-5; length: 16; V: TRBV5-8; size: NA
DNA: TGTGCCAGCAGCTTTCAAGGTCGCGAGCAGCCCCAGCATTTT; CDR3: CASSFQGREQPQHF; D: NA; J: TRBJ1-5; length: 14; V: TRBV7-2; size: once
DNA: TGTGCCAGCAGTGAAGCGCTAGCGGGGGCCGCTTCCTACGAGCAGTACTTC; CDR3: CASSEALAGAASYEQYF; D: TRBD2; J: TRBJ2-7; length: 17; V: TRBV6-1; size: NA
DNA: TGTGCCAGCAGGATCAGGGAGAGCAATCAGCCCCAGCATTTT; CDR3: CASRIRESNQPQHF; D: NA; J: TRBJ1-5; length: 14; V: TRBV6-5; size: NA
DNA: TGTGCCAGTAGTGGGCGGGGCTACAATGAGCAGTTCTTC; CDR3: CASSGRGYNEQFF; D: NA; J: TRBJ2-1; length: 13; V: TRBV19; size: NA
DNA: TGTGCCAGCAGTTTGTGGACAGTTAGCTCCTACGAGCAGTACTTC; CDR3: CASSLWTVSSYEQYF; D: NA; J: TRBJ2-7; length: 15; V: TRBV28; size: once
DNA: TGTGCCAGTAGTATAGGTGTGGGCCAGGGGGCCAAGTTCGGAACCACCATATATTTT; CDR3: CASSIGVGQGAKFGTTIYF; D: TRBD1; J: TRBJ1-3; length: 19; V: TRBV19; size: NA
DNA: TGTGCCAGCAGCTTGCGCGTGTCTGAAGCTTTCTTT; CDR3: CASSLRVSEAFF; D: NA; J: TRBJ1-1; length: 12; V: TRBV5-6; size: NA
DNA: TGTGCCTGGAGTTTGAAGGGCGGGGCAGAGCAGTTCTTC; CDR3: CAWSLKGGAEQFF; D: NA; J: TRBJ2-1; length: 13; V: TRBV30; size: NA
DNA: TGCGCCAGCAGCCAAGAAAAAAGAGGCGGGGTCTACGAGCAGTACTTC; CDR3: CASSQEKRGGVYEQYF; D: NA; J: TRBJ2-7; length: 16; V: TRBV4-1; size: NA
DNA: TGTGCCAGCAGCTTAGAGGGCCAGCAGTACTTC; CDR3: CASSLEGQQYF; D: NA; J: TRBJ2-7; length: 11; V: TRBV7-2; size: once
DNA: TGTGCCAGCAGCTCCTCGGGCAGGCTGAACACTGAAGCTTTCTTT; CDR3: CASSSSGRLNTEAFF; D: NA; J: TRBJ1-1; length: 15; V: TRBV7-9; size: NA
DNA: TGCAGTGTTCGACAGGGAACTGAAGCTTTCTTT; CDR3: CSVRQGTEAFF; D: TRBD1; J: TRBJ1-1; length: 11; V: TRBV20-1; size: NA
DNA: TGTGCCAGCAGTGACTTGCACCCCGGTGAGCAGTTCTTC; CDR3: CASSDLHPGEQFF; D: NA; J: TRBJ2-1; length: 13; V: TRBV6-4; size: once
DNA: TGTGCCAGCAGCGGGCTAGCGGGAACCCCCCACGAGCAGTACTTC; CDR3: CASSGLAGTPHEQYF; D: TRBD2; J: TRBJ2-7; length: 15; V: TRBV6-6; size: NA
DNA: TGTGCCTGGAAATCACAGGTTAACACTGAAGCTTTCTTT; CDR3: CAWKSQVNTEAFF; D: NA; J: TRBJ1-1; length: 13; V: TRBV30; size: once
DNA: TGTGCCAGCAAAGGACAGGAGTACAATAATTCACCCCTCCACTTT; CDR3: CASKGQEYNNSPLHF; D: TRBD1; J: TRBJ1-6; length: 15; V: TRBV28; size: NA
DNA: TGTGCCAGCAGCCCAGGGGCAGGTTTTAATGAAAAACTGTTTTTT; CDR3: CASSPGAGFNEKLFF; D: NA; J: TRBJ1-4; length: 15; V: TRBV7-9; size: once
DNA: TGTGCCACCCCCCTTTACGGGAGCCGCAATGAGCAGTTCTTC; CDR3: CATPLYGSRNEQFF; D: NA; J: TRBJ2-1; length: 14; V: TRBV9; size: NA
DNA: TGTGCCAGCAGCTTAAGAGTGATGAACACTGAAGCTTTCTTT; CDR3: CASSLRVMNTEAFF; D: NA; J: TRBJ1-1; length: 14; V: TRBV7-9; size: NA
DNA: TGTGCCAGTAGTATAAGACGCCACGGCGTTAACACCGGGGAGCTGTTTTTT; CDR3: CASSIRRHGVNTGELFF; D: NA; J: TRBJ2-2; length: 17; V: TRBV19; size: NA
DNA: TGTGCCAGCAGGGCCGGTACTGAGCAGTTCTTC; CDR3: CASRAGTEQFF; D: NA; J: TRBJ2-1; length: 11; V: TRBV6-5; size: NA
DNA: TGTGCCAGCAGCTTGGTAGCCACGAACACCGGGGAGCTGTTTTTT; CDR3: CASSLVATNTGELFF; D: NA; J: TRBJ2-2; length: 15; V: TRBV5-5; size: NA
DNA: TGTGCCAGCAGCTTAGATGGACCCGGCAATCAGCCCCAGCATTTT; CDR3: CASSLDGPGNQPQHF; D: NA; J: TRBJ1-5; length: 15; V: TRBV7-2; size: NA